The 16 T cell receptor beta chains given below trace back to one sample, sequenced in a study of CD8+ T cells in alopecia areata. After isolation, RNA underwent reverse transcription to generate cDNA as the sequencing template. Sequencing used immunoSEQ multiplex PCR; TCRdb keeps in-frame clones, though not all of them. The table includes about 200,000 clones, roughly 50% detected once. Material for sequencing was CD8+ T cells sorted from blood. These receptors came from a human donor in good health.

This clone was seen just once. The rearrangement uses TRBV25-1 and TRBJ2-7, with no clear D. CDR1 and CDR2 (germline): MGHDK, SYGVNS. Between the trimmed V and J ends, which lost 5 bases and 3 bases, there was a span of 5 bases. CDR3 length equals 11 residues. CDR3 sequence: CASSHLYEQYF. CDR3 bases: TGTGCCAGCAGTCACCTCTACGAGCAGTACTTC.

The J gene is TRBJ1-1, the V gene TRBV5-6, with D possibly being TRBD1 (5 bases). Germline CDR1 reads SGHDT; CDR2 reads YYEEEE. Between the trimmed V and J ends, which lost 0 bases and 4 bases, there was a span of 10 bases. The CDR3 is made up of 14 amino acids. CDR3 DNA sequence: TGTGCCAGCAGCTTGGGTCAGGGTCCCACTGAAGCTTTCTTT. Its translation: CASSLGQGPTEAFF.

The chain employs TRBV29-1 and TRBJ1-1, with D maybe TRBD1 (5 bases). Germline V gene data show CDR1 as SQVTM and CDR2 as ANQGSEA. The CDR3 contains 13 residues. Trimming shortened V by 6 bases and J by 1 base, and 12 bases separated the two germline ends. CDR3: CSVETETNTEAFF. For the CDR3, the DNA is TGCAGCGTAGAGACAGAGACGAACACTGAAGCTTTCTTT.

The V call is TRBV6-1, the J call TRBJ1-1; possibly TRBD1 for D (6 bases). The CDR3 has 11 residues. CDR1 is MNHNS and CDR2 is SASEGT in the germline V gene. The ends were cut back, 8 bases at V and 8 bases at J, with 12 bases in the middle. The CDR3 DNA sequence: TGTGCCAGCCTATATAGGGGGGAAGCTTTCTTT. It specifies CASLYRGEAFF.

This CDR3 reads CAWSPPRTVSYNSPLHF. The CDR3 DNA reads TGTGCCTGGAGTCCTCCTCGGACAGTCTCCTATAATTCACCCCTCCACTTT. This sequence joins TRBV30 and TRBJ1-6; D possibly corresponds to TRBD1 (6 bases). The CDR3 runs to 17 residues. V lost 2 bases and J lost 0, with 14 bases in between. The germline CDR1 and CDR2 sequences are GTSNPN and SVGIG (reference sequence). The whole variable domain, remainder taken from reference TRBV30 and TRBJ1-6, is SQTIHQWPATLVQPVGSPLSLECTVEGTSNPNLYWYRQAAGRGLQLLFYSVGIGQISSEVPQNLSASRPQDRQFILSSKKLLLSDSGFYLCAWSPPRTVSYNSPLHFGNGTRLTVT.

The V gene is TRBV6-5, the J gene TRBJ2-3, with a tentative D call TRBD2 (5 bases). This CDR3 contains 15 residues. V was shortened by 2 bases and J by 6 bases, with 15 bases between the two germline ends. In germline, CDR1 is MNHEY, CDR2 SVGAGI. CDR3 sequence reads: CASSYHSELVDTQYF. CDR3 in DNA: TGTGCCAGCAGTTACCACAGCGAACTAGTTGATACGCAGTATTTT.

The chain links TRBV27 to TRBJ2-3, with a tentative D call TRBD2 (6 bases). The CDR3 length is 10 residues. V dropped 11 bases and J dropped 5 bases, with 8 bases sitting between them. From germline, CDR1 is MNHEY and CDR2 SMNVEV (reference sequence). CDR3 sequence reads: CASGEDTQYF. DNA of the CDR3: TGTGCCTCGGGAGAAGATACGCAGTATTTT.

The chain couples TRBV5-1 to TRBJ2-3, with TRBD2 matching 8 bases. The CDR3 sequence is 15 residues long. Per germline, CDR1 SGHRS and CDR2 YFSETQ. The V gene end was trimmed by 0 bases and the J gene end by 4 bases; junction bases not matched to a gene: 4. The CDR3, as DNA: TGCGCCAGCAGCTTGGCGGGGGGGTATTCAGATACGCAGTATTTT. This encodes CASSLAGGYSDTQYF.

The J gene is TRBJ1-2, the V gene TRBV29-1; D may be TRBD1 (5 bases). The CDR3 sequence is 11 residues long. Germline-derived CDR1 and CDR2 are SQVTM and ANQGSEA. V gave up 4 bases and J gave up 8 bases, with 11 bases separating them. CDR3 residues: CSVVTDPGYTF. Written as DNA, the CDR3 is TGCAGCGTTGTGACAGATCCAGGCTACACCTTC.

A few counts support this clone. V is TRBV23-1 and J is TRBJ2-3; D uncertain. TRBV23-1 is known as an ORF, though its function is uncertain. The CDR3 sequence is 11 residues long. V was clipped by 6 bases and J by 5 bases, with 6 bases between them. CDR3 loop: CASRQRDTQYF. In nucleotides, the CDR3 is TGCGCCAGCAGGCAGAGAGATACGCAGTATTTT.

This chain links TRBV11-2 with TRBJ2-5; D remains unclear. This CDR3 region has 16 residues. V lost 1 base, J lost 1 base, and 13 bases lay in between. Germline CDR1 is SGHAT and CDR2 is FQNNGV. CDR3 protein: CASSLGTTASQETQYF. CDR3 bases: TGTGCCAGCAGCTTAGGAACCACGGCTAGCCAAGAGACCCAGTACTTC. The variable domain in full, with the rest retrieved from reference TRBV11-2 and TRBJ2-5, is EAGVAQSPRYKIIEKRQSVAFWCNPISGHATLYWYQQILGQGPKLLIQFQNNGVVDDSQLPKDRFSAERLKGVDSTLKIQPAKLEDSAVYLCASSLGTTASQETQYFGPGTRLLVL.

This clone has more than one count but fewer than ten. This chain's CDR3 is CASSPAGGYYGYTF. As DNA, the CDR3 is TGTGCCAGCAGCCCCGCGGGGGGCTACTATGGCTACACCTTC. The V call is TRBV7-9, the J call TRBJ1-2, with a possible D match to TRBD1 (6 bases). Germline values: CDR1 SEHNR, CDR2 FQNEAQ (reference sequence). The V and J ends lost 5 bases and 3 bases respectively, with 13 bases between them. The CDR3 loop spans 14 amino acids.

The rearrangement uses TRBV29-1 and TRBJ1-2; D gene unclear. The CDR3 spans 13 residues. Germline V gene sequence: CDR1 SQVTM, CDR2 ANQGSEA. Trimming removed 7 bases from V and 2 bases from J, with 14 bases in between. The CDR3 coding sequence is TGCAGCGCGTACTCTCTCGGGAACTATGGCTACACCTTC. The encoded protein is CSAYSLGNYGYTF.

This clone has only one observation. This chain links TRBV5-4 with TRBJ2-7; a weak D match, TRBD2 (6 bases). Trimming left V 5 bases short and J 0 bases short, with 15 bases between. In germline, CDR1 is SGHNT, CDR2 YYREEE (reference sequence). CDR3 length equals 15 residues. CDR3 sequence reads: CASSLGSGFSYEQYF. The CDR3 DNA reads TGTGCCAGCAGTCTGGGTAGCGGTTTCTCCTACGAGCAGTACTTC.

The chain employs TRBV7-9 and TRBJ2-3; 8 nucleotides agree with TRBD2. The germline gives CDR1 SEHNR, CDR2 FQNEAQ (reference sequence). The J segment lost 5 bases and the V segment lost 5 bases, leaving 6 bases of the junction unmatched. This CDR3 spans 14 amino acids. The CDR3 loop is CASSEGLGGDTQYF. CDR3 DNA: TGTGCCAGCAGCGAGGGACTAGGAGGAGATACGCAGTATTTT. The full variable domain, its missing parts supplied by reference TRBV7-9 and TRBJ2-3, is DTGVSQNPRHKITKRGQNVTFRCDPISEHNRLYWYRQTLGQGPEFLTYFQNEAQLEKSRLLSDRFSAERPKGSFSTLEIQRTEQGDSAMYLCASSEGLGGDTQYFGPGTRLTVL.

CDR3 DNA sequence: TGTGCCAGCACCCGCGGTTCCTACGAGCAGTACTTC. Its protein product is CASTRGSYEQYF. The chain joins TRBV2 to TRBJ2-7; the D is unclear. The V end was cut by 7 bases, the J end by 1 base, with 8 bases between. The CDR3 sequence is 12 residues long. Germline CDR1 reads SNHLY; CDR2 reads FYNNEI.